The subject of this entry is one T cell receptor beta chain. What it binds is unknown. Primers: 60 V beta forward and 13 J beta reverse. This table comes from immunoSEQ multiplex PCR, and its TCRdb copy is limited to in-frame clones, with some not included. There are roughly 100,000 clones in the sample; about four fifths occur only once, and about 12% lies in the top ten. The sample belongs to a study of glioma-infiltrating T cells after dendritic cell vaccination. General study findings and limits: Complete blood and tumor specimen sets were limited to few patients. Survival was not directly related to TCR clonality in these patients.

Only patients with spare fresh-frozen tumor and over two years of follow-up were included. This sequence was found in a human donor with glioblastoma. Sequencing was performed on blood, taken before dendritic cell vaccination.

Here the CDR3 reads CASSKFRTGSGWDTEAFF. The CDR3 DNA sequence: TGTGCCAGCAGCAAATTCAGGACAGGGTCCGGGTGGGACACTGAAGCTTTCTTT. The V call is TRBV21-1, the J call TRBJ1-1; the table's D call, TRBD1, was not checked against the DNA. TRBV21-1 is tagged as a pseudogene. This CDR3 contains 18 residues.